This T cell receptor beta chain originates from a study of blood T cell repertoires in COVID-19. In the study's own analysis: Nucleated cell counts were estimated from reference gene primer amplification. Generated by immunoSEQ multiplex PCR, the TCRdb table keeps only in-frame clones and is missing some. The D gene and trimming were derived from the DNA, and the V and J assignments and clone size from that table. The repertoire holds fewer than 300,000 clones, 80% to 85% seen once, with roughly 14% in the top ten. Those enrolled in Seattle joined during active infection and were followed longitudinally afterward. CDR1 SSHAT and CDR2 FNYEAQ come from the germline V gene (reference sequence). The CDR3 length is 15 residues. J gave up 2 bases and V 5 bases, and 8 bases lay outside the gene matches.

J is TRBJ2-5 and V is TRBV7-7, with 7 positions matching TRBD2. The sequenced material came from peripheral blood. This receptor was taken from a person aged 65 to 85 with COVID-19, enrolled during active disease. CDR3 coding DNA: TGTGCCAGCAGCCCGGGACTAACAAATCAAGAGACCCAGTACTTC. It encodes CASSPGLTNQETQYF.